Below, 22 T cell receptor beta chains from the same sample are listed, as sequenced in a study of identical twins. MiXCR, run by TCRdb on the 5' RACE reads, gives a single entry per CDR3 protein. The table has 450,000 or so distinct CDR3 sequences, 14% seen once; the top ten hold approximately 0.52%. The sample was also linked to a second study, of yellow fever vaccine responses in identical twins.

Sequencing was carried out using CD4+ T cells sorted from blood. The source of these receptors is a woman between 18 and 30 years old in good health.

The gene calls are TRBV21-1 and TRBJ2-2; whether TRBD1, the table's D call, matches the DNA was not checked. TRBV21-1 is labeled a pseudogene. The CDR3 has 17 amino acids. CDR3 in DNA: TGTGCCAGCAGCAATTCCCGGACAGGGGAGGACACCGGGGAGCTGTTTTTT. It specifies CASSNSRTGEDTGELFF.

The chain carries TRBV27 and TRBJ2-3; the match to TRBD2 covers 8 bases. Germline assignment: CDR1 MNHEY and CDR2 SMNVEV (reference sequence). The CDR3 is made up of 17 amino acids. The junction had 14 bases not matched to a gene; V was cut back by 7 bases and J by 2 bases. The DNA for the CDR3 is TGTGCCAGCACCCTCTCCAAGCGGGGGACCTACACAGATACGCAGTATTTT. It yields the protein CASTLSKRGTYTDTQYF.

This sequence joins TRBV2 and TRBJ1-1; tentatively, D is TRBD1 (6 bases). The CDR3 is 13 residues long. The germline V gene encodes CDR1 SNHLY and CDR2 FYNNEI. The germline V and J ends were trimmed by 3 bases and 5 bases, with 10 bases remaining between them. The CDR3 here is CASSDEGDTEAFF. As DNA, the CDR3 is TGTGCCAGCAGTGATGAGGGGGATACTGAAGCTTTCTTT. Based on the CDR3 plus reference TRBV2 and TRBJ1-1, the full variable domain is EPEVTQTPSHQVTQMGQEVILRCVPISNHLYFYWYRQILGQKVEFLVSFYNNEISEKSEIFDDQFSVERPDGSNFTLKIRSTKLEDSAMYFCASSDEGDTEAFFGQGTRLTVV.

This CDR3 is CSARTGGLGNYGYTF. The CDR3 DNA is TGCAGTGCTAGGACAGGGGGCTTGGGAAACTATGGCTACACCTTC. The chain has TRBV20-1 and TRBJ1-2; TRBD1 matches 10 bases. Trimming took 3 bases from V and 2 from J; bases not matched to a gene: 6. CDR1 and CDR2 (germline): DFQATT, SNEGSKA (reference sequence). This CDR3 region has 15 residues.

This clonotype was detected a few times. The chain couples TRBV29-1 to TRBJ2-5; D possibly corresponds to TRBD1 (6 bases). Germline V CDR1 and CDR2: SQVTM, ANQGSEA. V dropped 5 bases and J dropped 1 base, with 14 bases sitting between them. The length of the CDR3 is 14 residues. The CDR3, as DNA: TGCAGCGTTCAGGGACAACAAACCCAAGAGACCCAGTACTTC. Translated, it gives CSVQGQQTQETQYF.

The chain recombines TRBV9 with TRBJ2-3; 8 bases are shared with TRBD1. The CDR3 sequence is 15 residues long. The ends lost 3 bases at V and 2 bases at J; junction bases unmatched: 5. Germline CDR1 SGDLS, CDR2 YYNGEE. The CDR3 DNA reads as TGTGCCAGCAGCGCGATGGACAGGGCCACAGATACGCAGTATTTT. This translates into CASSAMDRATDTQYF.

The rearrangement links TRBV25-1 to TRBJ2-7, with D tentatively TRBD1 (5 bases). V was trimmed by 4 bases and J by 5 bases, leaving 18 bases between them. The CDR3 extends over 15 amino acids. Germline-derived CDR1 and CDR2 are MGHDK and SYGVNS. The CDR3 reads CASSGVVGAVNEQYF. CDR3 sequence (DNA): TGTGCCAGCAGTGGTGTGGTAGGGGCAGTCAACGAGCAGTACTTC.

V and J are TRBV5-1 and TRBJ2-5, with D possibly being TRBD1 or TRBD2 (5 bases each). The V gene lost 1 base and the J gene lost 2 bases, with 9 bases spanning the gap. The CDR3 length is 14 residues. Per the germline V gene, CDR1 is SGHRS and CDR2 is YFSETQ. CDR3 residues: CASSLRWGQETQYF. Written as DNA, the CDR3 is TGCGCCAGCAGCTTGCGCTGGGGGCAAGAGACCCAGTACTTC.

This rearrangement joins TRBV7-9 to TRBJ2-3, with D unclear. The CDR3 runs 13 residues. Germline V gene lookup returns CDR1 SEHNR and CDR2 FQNEAQ (reference sequence). Trimming removed 5 bases from V and 4 bases from J, with 10 bases in between. DNA of the CDR3: TGTGCCAGCAGCCCCACATACTCAGATACGCAGTATTTT. This codes for CASSPTYSDTQYF. Together with reference TRBV7-9 and TRBJ2-3, the CDR3 gives the full variable domain: DTGVSQNPRHKITKRGQNVTFRCDPISEHNRLYWYRQTLGQGPEFLTYFQNEAQLEKSRLLSDRFSAERPKGSFSTLEIQRTEQGDSAMYLCASSPTYSDTQYFGPGTRLTVL.

The rearrangement joins TRBV10-2 to TRBJ2-6; 9 bases map to TRBD2. This CDR3 spans 16 amino acids. V lost 6 bases to trimming and J lost 0 bases; unmatched junction nucleotides: 3. CDR1 is WSHSY, CDR2 SAAADI, per germline. The CDR3 spells CASSGGRVSGANVLTF. DNA of the CDR3: TGCGCCAGCAGCGGCGGGAGGGTCTCTGGGGCCAACGTCCTGACTTTC.

This clonotype has ten or more counts. This chain connects TRBV29-1 to TRBJ2-2; D ambiguous. Per germline, CDR1 SQVTM and CDR2 ANQGSEA. The length of the CDR3 is 15 residues. Trimming left V 4 bases short and J 5 bases short, with 17 bases between. The CDR3 nucleotides read TGCAGCGTTGCCACAGTTGGGGTTAGGACCGGGGAGCTGTTTTTT. This translates into CSVATVGVRTGELFF.

The rearrangement uses TRBV7-2 and TRBJ2-3; 10 bases match TRBD2. There are 16 residues in the CDR3. Trimming at V came to 5 bases and at J to 3 bases, leaving 8 bases not matched to a gene. Germline lookup yields CDR1 SGHTA and CDR2 FQGNSA. CDR3 sequence (DNA): TGTGCCAGCAGCCAAGTTAGCGGGGGGCGGACAGATACGCAGTATTTT. Encoded protein: CASSQVSGGRTDTQYF.

The CDR3 region has the DNA TGCGCCAGCAGCCTACGGACCGGAGGGGTCGAGCAGTACTTC. It is translated as CASSLRTGGVEQYF. The chain uses TRBV4-3 and TRBJ2-7, with a tentative D call TRBD2 (6 bases). The V gene's germline CDR1 is LGHNA and CDR2 YSLEER. This CDR3 contains 14 residues. V was pared by 4 bases and J by 6 bases, with 16 bases between.

In this sample, this clonotype turned up many times. The chain employs TRBV3-1 and TRBJ2-6; the D is unclear. Trimming left V 4 bases short and J 2 bases short, with 6 bases between. The CDR3 contains 14 residues. Germline V gene data show CDR1 as LGHDT and CDR2 as YNNKEL (reference sequence). The chain's CDR3 is CASSLRPGANVLTF. The CDR3, as DNA: TGTGCCAGCAGCCTTCGTCCTGGGGCCAACGTCCTGACTTTC.

J is TRBJ2-4 and V is TRBV3-1; the D gene is possibly TRBD1 (5 bases). Germline V gene data show CDR1 as LGHDT and CDR2 as YNNKEL (reference sequence). The CDR3 contains 14 residues. Trimming pared 3 bases from V and 9 bases from J, leaving 15 bases between. CDR3 protein: CASSQTASNTIQYF. CDR3 DNA: TGTGCCAGCAGCCAGACAGCCTCGAACACCATTCAGTACTTC.

This clonotype showed up just a few times. The V gene is TRBV10-3, the J gene TRBJ2-6, with D perhaps assigned TRBD1 or TRBD2 (5 bases each). The CDR3 loop spans 17 amino acids. V gave up 4 bases and J gave up 2 bases, with 15 bases separating them. CDR1 and CDR2 (germline): ENHRY, SYGVKD. CDR3 sequence reads: CAISGSAGGTGANVLTF. Here the CDR3 DNA reads TGTGCCATCAGTGGTAGTGCTGGGGGTACTGGGGCCAACGTCCTGACTTTC.

The chain links TRBV6-2 or TRBV6-3 to TRBJ2-3, with 13 bases identical to TRBD2. The germline V gene has CDR1 MNHEY and CDR2 SVGEGT. The junction had 7 bases not matched to a gene; V was cut back by 5 bases and J by 5 bases. This CDR3 contains 16 residues. CDR3 sequence: CASSLLAGGPVDTQYF. In nucleotides, the CDR3 is TGTGCCAGCAGTCTACTAGCGGGAGGGCCGGTAGATACGCAGTATTTT.

This clonotype has only a few counts. This chain links TRBV5-1 with TRBJ2-5; D is perhaps TRBD1 (5 bases). The CDR3 has 15 residues. Per the germline V gene, CDR1 is SGHRS and CDR2 is YFSETQ. The V gene lost 4 bases and the J gene lost 7 bases, with 20 bases spanning the gap. In DNA form, the CDR3 reads TGCGCCAGCAGCCCCGGTCCCCAGGGTATGGGGACCCAGTACTTC. This gives the protein CASSPGPQGMGTQYF. The full variable domain, with the rest looked up from reference TRBV5-1 and TRBJ2-5, is KAGVTQTPRYLIKTRGQQVTLSCSPISGHRSVSWYQQTPGQGLQFLFEYFSETQRNKGNFPGRFSGRQFSNSRSEMNVSTLELGDSALYLCASSPGPQGMGTQYFGPGTRLLVL.

This clonotype was recorded once. This rearrangement joins TRBV2 to TRBJ1-2; D is possibly TRBD1 (6 bases). Germline CDR1 is SNHLY and CDR2 is FYNNEI. The CDR3 length is 12 residues. Trimming stripped 9 bases from V and 8 bases from J, with 16 bases between. This CDR3 is CARRGGAGGYTF. The CDR3 nucleotides read TGTGCCAGGCGCGGGGGGGCAGGGGGCTACACCTTC.

The V and J genes are TRBV7-6 and TRBJ2-3, with TRBD1 as a possible D gene (6 bases). CDR1 and CDR2 from the germline V gene are SGHVS and FNYEAQ. Trimming removed 6 bases at V and 6 bases at J, with 16 bases between. This CDR3 is 14 amino acids long. CDR3 in amino acids: CASSPQDTGDTQYF. CDR3 DNA: TGTGCCAGCAGTCCTCAGGACACAGGGGATACGCAGTATTTT.

The sample holds a few counts of this clonotype. This chain connects TRBV6-1 to TRBJ1-5, with 9 nucleotides matching TRBD1. The length of the CDR3 is 16 residues. The V segment lost 6 bases and the J segment 1 base; nucleotides outside the gene matches: 7. CDR1 MNHNS and CDR2 SASEGT come from the germline V gene. CDR3 sequence reads: CASSTLQGASNQPQHF. The DNA of the CDR3 is TGTGCCAGCAGCACACTACAGGGGGCAAGCAATCAGCCCCAGCATTTT.

Only a few counts were recorded for this clonotype. The genes are TRBV4-1 and TRBJ2-1; 12 positions match TRBD2. This CDR3 comprises 17 residues. In germline, CDR1 is MGHRA, CDR2 YSYEKL. V lost 2 bases, J lost 0 bases, and 2 bases stayed unmatched. The CDR3 loop is CASSQLGLAGSYNEQFF. CDR3 DNA sequence: TGCGCCAGCAGCCAATTGGGACTAGCGGGCTCCTACAATGAGCAGTTCTTC.